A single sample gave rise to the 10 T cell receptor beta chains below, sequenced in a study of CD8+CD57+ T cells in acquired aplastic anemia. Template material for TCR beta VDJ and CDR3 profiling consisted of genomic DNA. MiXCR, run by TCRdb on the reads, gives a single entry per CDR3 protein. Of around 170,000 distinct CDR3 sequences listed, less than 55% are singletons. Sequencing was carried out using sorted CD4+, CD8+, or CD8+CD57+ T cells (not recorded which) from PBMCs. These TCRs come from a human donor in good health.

The CDR3 region is CASSLALRLPSPLHF. CDR3 DNA: TGTGCCAGCAGCTTAGCACTTCGTTTACCTTCACCCCTCCACTTT. The V gene is TRBV7-2, the J gene TRBJ1-6, with unresolved D. CDR3 length: 15 amino acids. V lost 0 bases, J lost 9 bases, and 12 bases lay in between. The germline gives CDR1 SGHTA, CDR2 FQGNSA.

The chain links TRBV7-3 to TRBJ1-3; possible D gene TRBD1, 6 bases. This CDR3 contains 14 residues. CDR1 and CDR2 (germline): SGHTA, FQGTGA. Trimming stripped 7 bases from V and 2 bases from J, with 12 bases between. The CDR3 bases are TGTGCCAGCAACCTAGGACAGACTGGAAACACCATATATTTT. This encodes CASNLGQTGNTIYF.

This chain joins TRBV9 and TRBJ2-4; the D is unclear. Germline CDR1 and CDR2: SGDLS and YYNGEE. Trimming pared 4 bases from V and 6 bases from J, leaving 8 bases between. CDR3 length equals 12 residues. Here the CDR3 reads CASSSDGNIQYF. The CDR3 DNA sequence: TGTGCCAGCAGCTCTGACGGAAACATTCAGTACTTC.

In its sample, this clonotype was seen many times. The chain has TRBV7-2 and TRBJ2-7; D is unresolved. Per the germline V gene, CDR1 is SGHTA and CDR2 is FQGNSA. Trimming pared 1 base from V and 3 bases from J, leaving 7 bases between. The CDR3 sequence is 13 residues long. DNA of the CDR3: TGTGCCAGCAGCTTAGGGATGGTCTACGAGCAGTACTTC. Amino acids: CASSLGMVYEQYF.

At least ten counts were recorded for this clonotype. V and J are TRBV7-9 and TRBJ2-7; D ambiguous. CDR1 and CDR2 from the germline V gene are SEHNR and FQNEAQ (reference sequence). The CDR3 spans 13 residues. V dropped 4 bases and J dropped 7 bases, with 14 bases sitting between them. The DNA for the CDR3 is TGTGCCAGCAGCTCGGGCCCCTCGAGGGAGCAGTACTTC. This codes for CASSSGPSREQYF.

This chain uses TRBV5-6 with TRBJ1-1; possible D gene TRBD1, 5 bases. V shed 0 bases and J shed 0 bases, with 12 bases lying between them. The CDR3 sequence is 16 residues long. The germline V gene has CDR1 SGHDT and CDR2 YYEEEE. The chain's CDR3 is CASSLGAGYVNTEAFF. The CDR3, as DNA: TGTGCCAGCAGCTTGGGGGCAGGGTACGTGAACACTGAAGCTTTCTTT.

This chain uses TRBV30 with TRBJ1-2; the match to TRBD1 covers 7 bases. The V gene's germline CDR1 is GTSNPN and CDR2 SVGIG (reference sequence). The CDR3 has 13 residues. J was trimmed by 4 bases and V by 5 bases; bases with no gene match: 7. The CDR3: CAWGGGAGYGYTF. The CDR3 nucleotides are TGTGCCTGGGGAGGGGGCGCCGGCTATGGCTACACCTTC.

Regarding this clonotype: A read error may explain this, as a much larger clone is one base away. The CDR3 reads CASSIRECGQRSTEAFF. CDR3 DNA sequence: TGTGCCAGTAGTATAAGGGAATGCGGACAACGATCGACTGAAGCTTTCTTT. The genes are TRBV19 and TRBJ1-1, with D possibly matching TRBD1 (5 bases). The germline V and J ends were trimmed by 2 bases and 5 bases, with 21 bases remaining between them. The germline gives CDR1 LNHDA, CDR2 SQIVND (reference sequence). The CDR3 has 17 amino acids.

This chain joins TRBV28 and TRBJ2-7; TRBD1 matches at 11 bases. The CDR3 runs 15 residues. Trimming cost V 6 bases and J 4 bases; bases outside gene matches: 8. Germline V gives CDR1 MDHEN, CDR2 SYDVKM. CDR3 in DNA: TGTGCCAGCAGATCCCGGGACAGGGGGTTTTACGAGCAGTACTTC. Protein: CASRSRDRGFYEQYF.

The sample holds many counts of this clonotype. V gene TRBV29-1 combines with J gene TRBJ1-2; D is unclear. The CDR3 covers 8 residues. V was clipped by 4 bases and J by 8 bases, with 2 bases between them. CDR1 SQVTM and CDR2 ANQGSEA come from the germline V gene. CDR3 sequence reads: CSVGGYTF. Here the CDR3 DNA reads TGCAGCGTTGGGGGCTACACCTTC.